This T cell receptor beta chain was sequenced for a study of glioma-infiltrating T cells after dendritic cell vaccination. Study context: Glioblastoma patients came from Phase I and II dendritic cell vaccination trials.

The table came from immunoSEQ multiplex PCR; TCRdb's copy has only in-frame clones and leaves some out. The data contain about 92,000 clones, 85% to 90% of them singletons. Germline CDR1 reads SGHNT; CDR2 reads YYREEE (reference sequence). This CDR3 spans 12 amino acids. V lost 4 bases and J lost 5, with 9 bases in between. The material was blood, obtained before dendritic cell vaccination. This sequence was found in a human donor with glioblastoma. The J gene is TRBJ1-1, the V gene TRBV5-4; possibly TRBD1 for D (6 bases). CDR3 sequence: CASSPRGTEAFF. DNA for the CDR3: TGTGCCAGCAGCCCAAGGGGGACTGAAGCTTTCTTT.